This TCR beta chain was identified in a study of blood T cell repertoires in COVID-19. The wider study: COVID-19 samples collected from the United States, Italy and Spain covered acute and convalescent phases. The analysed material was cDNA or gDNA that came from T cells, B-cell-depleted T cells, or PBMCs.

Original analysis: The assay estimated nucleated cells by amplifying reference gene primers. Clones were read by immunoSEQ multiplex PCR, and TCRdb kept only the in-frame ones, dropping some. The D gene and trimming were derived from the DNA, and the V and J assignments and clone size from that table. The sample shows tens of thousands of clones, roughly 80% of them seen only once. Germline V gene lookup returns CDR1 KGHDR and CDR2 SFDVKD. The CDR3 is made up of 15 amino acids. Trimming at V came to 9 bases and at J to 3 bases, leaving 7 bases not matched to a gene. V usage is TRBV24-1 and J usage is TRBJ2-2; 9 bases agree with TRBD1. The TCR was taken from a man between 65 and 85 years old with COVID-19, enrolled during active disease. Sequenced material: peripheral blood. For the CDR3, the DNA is TGTGCCACCTTGGGACAGGGTGTGGACACCGGGGAGCTGTTTTTT. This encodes CATLGQGVDTGELFF.